What follows is one TCR beta chain and its context. The source of the sample is a study of control samples from healthy donors and cancer patients. Measured with immunoSEQ multiplex PCR; TCRdb has only the in-frame clones, and not every one. The sample yields 50,000 to 70,000 clones, approximately 95% seen once. Sequenced material: blood. The TCR originated in a woman in her late teens or twenties in good health.

The CDR3 bases are TGTGCCACCAGTGACCGGGGGTGGGTGTGGTTCTTC. Translation: CATSDRGWVWFF. The chain is built from TRBV24-1 and TRBJ2-1, with TRBD2 as a possible D gene (6 bases). The V gene lost 4 bases and the J gene lost 15 bases, with 15 bases spanning the gap. The CDR3 covers 12 residues. Looked up from germline, CDR1 is KGHDR and CDR2 is SFDVKD.